Below are 22 T cell receptor beta chains sequenced from a single sample in a study of neoadjuvant nivolumab and ipilimumab in lung cancer. The table came from immunoSEQ multiplex PCR; TCRdb's copy has only in-frame clones and leaves some out. The sample has 24,000 or so clones; approximately 84% are singletons. The material was peripheral blood, obtained before neoadjuvant nivolumab, alone or with ipilimumab. All receptors come from an adult with non-small cell lung cancer.

The chain employs TRBV6-1 and TRBJ2-7; TRBD1 matches at 7 bases. Germline values: CDR1 MNHNS, CDR2 SASEGT. Trimming cost V 0 bases and J 3 bases; bases outside gene matches: 5. This CDR3 is built from 15 residues. CDR3 residues: CASSEAQGKVYEQYF. CDR3 sequence (DNA): TGTGCCAGCAGTGAAGCACAGGGGAAAGTCTACGAGCAGTACTTC.

This chain links TRBV4-1 with TRBJ1-5, with D tentatively TRBD1 (6 bases). V was cut by 2 bases and J by 1 base, with 12 bases left in between. CDR1 is MGHRA and CDR2 is YSYEKL in the germline V gene. The CDR3 sequence is 16 residues long. Here the CDR3 DNA reads TGCGCCAGCAGCCAAACGCCAGGGGCAAGCAATCAGCCCCAGCATTTT. Translating gives CASSQTPGASNQPQHF.

The chain uses TRBV27 and TRBJ2-1; tentative D call: TRBD1 (5 bases). V lost 1 base and J 8 bases, leaving 15 bases between the germline ends. The CDR3 length is 15 residues. Per the germline V gene, CDR1 is MNHEY and CDR2 is SMNVEV (reference sequence). Here the CDR3 reads CASSLFWAGSDEQFF. CDR3 DNA sequence: TGTGCCAGCAGTTTATTTTGGGCAGGGTCCGATGAGCAGTTCTTC.

The V gene is TRBV6-1, the J gene TRBJ2-3; 9 bases are a match to TRBD1. From germline, CDR1 is MNHNS and CDR2 SASEGT. This CDR3 comprises 14 residues. V trimming: 4 bases; J trimming: 1 base; junction bases outside the gene matches: 0. CDR3 nucleotide sequence: TGTGCCAGCAGTGGGACAGGGGGCACAGATACGCAGTATTTT. It encodes CASSGTGGTDTQYF.

The V and J genes are TRBV2 and TRBJ2-3; D unresolved. V lost 6 bases and J lost 2, with 12 bases in between. This CDR3 spans 14 amino acids. Germline V CDR1 and CDR2: SNHLY, FYNNEI. The CDR3 bases are TGTGCCAGCAGCCGCCTAGGGCACACAGATACGCAGTATTTT. Its translation: CASSRLGHTDTQYF.

The chain is built from TRBV2 and TRBJ1-4; tentative D call: TRBD1 (6 bases). CDR3 size: 13 residues. Germline V lookup: CDR1 SNHLY, CDR2 FYNNEI. Trimming took off 7 bases at V and 10 bases at J, with 16 bases between the two ends. The CDR3 DNA reads TGTGCCAGCAAGGACAGCTATGTCGGAAAACTGTTTTTT. Protein sequence: CASKDSYVGKLFF.

The rearrangement links TRBV4-2 to TRBJ1-1; D remains ambiguous. The CDR3 runs 12 residues. Germline CDR1 reads LGHNA; CDR2 reads YNFKEQ. Trimming removed 2 bases from V and 6 bases from J, with 7 bases in between. CDR3 region: CASSQPAPEAFF. In nucleotides, the CDR3 is TGTGCCAGCAGCCAACCAGCCCCTGAAGCTTTCTTT.

The V call is TRBV27, the J call TRBJ2-1; weak D call: TRBD2 (7 bases). V was clipped by 11 bases and J by 4 bases, with 18 bases between them. This CDR3 comprises 14 residues. Germline lookup yields CDR1 MNHEY and CDR2 SMNVEV (reference sequence). The CDR3 reads CAVSRGAGYNEQFF. CDR3 in DNA: TGTGCCGTCTCTCGGGGGGCTGGTTACAATGAGCAGTTCTTC.

This clone was counted a few times. The CDR3 DNA reads as TGCGCCAGCAGCTCCCTCGAGACTAGCGGCCAAGAGACCCAGTACTTC. Encoded protein: CASSSLETSGQETQYF. The chain links TRBV5-1 to TRBJ2-5; 9 bases map to TRBD2. CDR3 length: 16 residues. Germline V lookup: CDR1 SGHRS, CDR2 YFSETQ. V gave up 3 bases and J gave up 1 base; unmatched junction bases: 7.

The rearrangement links TRBV5-1 to TRBJ1-3, with a tentative D call TRBD1 (5 bases). V lost 5 bases to trimming and J lost 0 bases, with 9 bases between them. The CDR3 is made up of 14 amino acids. The germline V gene has CDR1 SGHRS and CDR2 YFSETQ. CDR3 bases: TGCGCCAGCAGTTGGGACGGCTCTGGAAACACCATATATTTT. As protein: CASSWDGSGNTIYF.

The rearrangement uses TRBV12-2 and TRBJ2-7. TRBV12-2 is reported as a pseudogene. CDR3 size: 21 residues. In DNA form, the CDR3 reads TGTGCAAGTCGCACATACCGGGGGCACGTCTGGACCCCTTCTGGTCCCTACGAGCAGTACTTC. Protein product: CASRTYRGHVWTPSGPYEQYF.

Notes on this clone: This specimen includes other DNA sequences encoding the same CDR3. The chain uses TRBV5-1 and TRBJ1-5; maybe TRBD1 (5 bases). The V gene lost 0 bases and the J gene lost 0 bases, with 13 bases spanning the gap. The V gene's germline CDR1 is SGHRS and CDR2 YFSETQ. The length of the CDR3 is 17 residues. The CDR3 region is CASSLGPARDSNQPQHF. In DNA, the CDR3 is TGCGCCAGCAGCTTGGGGCCAGCCAGGGATAGCAATCAGCCCCAGCATTTT. The whole variable domain, filled in from reference TRBV5-1 and TRBJ1-5, reads KAGVTQTPRYLIKTRGQQVTLSCSPISGHRSVSWYQQTPGQGLQFLFEYFSETQRNKGNFPGRFSGRQFSNSRSEMNVSTLELGDSALYLCASSLGPARDSNQPQHFGDGTRLSIL.

The rearrangement links TRBV6-6 to TRBJ1-2, with 7 bases matching TRBD1. The CDR3 runs 16 residues. CDR1 and CDR2 (germline): MNHNY, SVGAGI (reference sequence). V was clipped by 5 bases and J by 4 bases; unmatched bases: 13. CDR3 residues: CASSLDRDREVYGYTF. The CDR3 DNA sequence: TGTGCCAGCAGTCTTGACAGGGACCGAGAAGTCTATGGCTACACCTTC.

This rearrangement joins TRBV27 to TRBJ2-5; 10 positions agree with TRBD2. This CDR3 contains 16 residues. With V trimmed by 3 bases and J by 3 bases, 7 bases remained unmatched. Germline V gene data show CDR1 as MNHEY and CDR2 as SMNVEV (reference sequence). CDR3 in DNA: TGTGCCAGCAGTTTTCGGCTAGCGGGGGCCGAAGAGACCCAGTACTTC. Its protein product is CASSFRLAGAEETQYF.

The V call is TRBV6-5, the J call TRBJ2-6, with D possibly TRBD1 on 6 matching bases. The ends were cut back, 6 bases at V and 2 bases at J, with 8 bases in the middle. CDR3 length equals 14 residues. The germline V gene encodes CDR1 MNHEY and CDR2 SVGAGI. CDR3 loop: CASRGAAGANVLTF. In nucleotides, the CDR3 is TGTGCCAGCAGGGGGGCAGCTGGGGCCAACGTCCTGACTTTC.

The gene calls are TRBV5-1 and TRBJ2-5; TRBD1 aligns across 9 bases. The junction had 10 bases not matched to a gene; V was cut back by 0 bases and J by 1 base. CDR3 length: 18 amino acids. Germline CDR1 reads SGHRS; CDR2 reads YFSETQ. The CDR3 sequence: CASSLARIQGATQETQYF. The CDR3 nucleotides are TGCGCCAGCAGCTTGGCTAGAATACAGGGGGCGACCCAAGAGACCCAGTACTTC.

The chain has TRBV7-2 and TRBJ1-1; 8 bases are a match to TRBD1. V dropped 5 bases and J dropped 4; count of bases not matched to a gene: 6. CDR3 size: 14 residues. Germline V lookup: CDR1 SGHTA, CDR2 FQGNSA. The CDR3 DNA sequence: TGTGCCAGCAGCCGACAGGGGAGGGGCACTGAAGCTTTCTTT. As protein: CASSRQGRGTEAFF.

The chain joins TRBV6-1 to TRBJ2-3; D is possibly TRBD1 (5 bases). The CDR3 runs 16 residues. CDR1 and CDR2 (germline): MNHNS, SASEGT. The V gene lost 4 bases and the J gene lost 2 bases, with 16 bases spanning the gap. The CDR3 region has the DNA TGTGCCAGCAGTGGGATTCAGGGTAGCCCCACAGATACGCAGTATTTT. Translation gives CASSGIQGSPTDTQYF.

V gene TRBV11-3 combines with J gene TRBJ1-6, with a possible D match to TRBD1 (6 bases). The CDR3 extends over 19 amino acids. Germline values: CDR1 SGHNT, CDR2 YENEEA. Trimming removed 0 bases at V and 4 bases at J, with 19 bases between. CDR3: CASSLDRILPQGYNSPLHF. The CDR3 coding sequence is TGTGCCAGCAGCTTAGATCGAATTCTGCCGCAGGGGTATAATTCACCCCTCCACTTT.

V usage is TRBV7-2 and J usage is TRBJ2-3; 11 nucleotides match TRBD2. Unmatched junction bases numbered 3, after V lost 2 bases and J lost 5 bases. CDR3 length equals 15 residues. CDR1 and CDR2 (germline): SGHTA, FQGNSA. The CDR3 loop reads CASSLTSGGVDTQYF. In nucleotides, the CDR3 is TGTGCCAGCAGCTTAACTAGCGGGGGTGTAGATACGCAGTATTTT.

V and J are TRBV5-4 and TRBJ2-3; 8 bases are shared with TRBD2. The germline CDR1 and CDR2 sequences are SGHNT and YYREEE (reference sequence). The CDR3 runs to 17 residues. The ends lost 3 bases at V and 2 bases at J; junction bases unmatched: 11. The CDR3 bases are TGTGCCAGCAGCTCCGCTAGCGGCGGGGGGTCCACAGATACGCAGTATTTT. Translating it yields CASSSASGGGSTDTQYF.

The chain couples TRBV7-2 to TRBJ1-2, with 7 bases lining up with TRBD1. This CDR3 has 14 amino acids. V trimming: 5 bases; J trimming: 6 bases; junction bases outside the gene matches: 9. Germline CDR1 is SGHTA and CDR2 is FQGNSA. CDR3 loop: CASSPRGTVDGYTF. The CDR3 DNA reads TGTGCCAGCAGCCCAAGAGGGACAGTCGATGGCTACACCTTC.